This is a list of T cell receptor beta chains from one sample in a study of beta chain features in type 1 diabetes. Measured with immunoSEQ multiplex PCR; TCRdb has only the in-frame clones, and not every one. The table shows 600,000 to 700,000 clones, with under 15% occurring only once. The sample taken for sequencing was naive CD4+ T cells from blood. All receptors derive from a man between 18 and 29 years old with type 1 diabetes. CDR3s include the opening cysteine and the closing phenylalanine or tryptophan. Fields, in order: D gene, V gene, clone size, J gene, CDR3 protein, CDR3 DNA. D genes are given only for firm matches. Clone size is shown for a subset of rows, as once, few, many or a class of expanded clone.

d_gene: .
v_gene: TRBV28
abundance: .
j_gene: TRBJ1-2
CDR3aa: CASSSGQPLLYGYTF
CDR3nt: TGTGCCAGCAGTTCTGGACAGCCTCTTCTCTATGGCTACACCTTC

d_gene: .
v_gene: TRBV28
abundance: few
j_gene: TRBJ1-4
CDR3aa: CASSPGPWEKLFF
CDR3nt: TGTGCCAGCAGCCCGGGACCCTGGGAAAAACTGTTTTTT

d_gene: .
v_gene: TRBV18
abundance: .
j_gene: TRBJ2-5
CDR3aa: CASSLGSGPQETQYF
CDR3nt: TGTGCCAGCTCCCTGGGTAGCGGTCCTCAAGAGACCCAGTACTTC

d_gene: .
v_gene: TRBV19
abundance: few
j_gene: TRBJ2-1
CDR3aa: CASTQGRSYNEQFF
CDR3nt: TGTGCCAGTACACAGGGTAGGTCTTACAATGAGCAGTTCTTC

d_gene: TRBD1
v_gene: TRBV5-1
abundance: .
j_gene: TRBJ1-2
CDR3aa: CASSLGGTGPFYGYTF
CDR3nt: TGCGCCAGCAGCTTGGGAGGGACAGGGCCCTTCTATGGCTACACCTTC

d_gene: TRBD1
v_gene: TRBV4-2
abundance: few
j_gene: TRBJ2-2
CDR3aa: CASSQGTGDTGELFF
CDR3nt: TGTGCCAGCAGCCAAGGTACAGGGGACACCGGGGAGCTGTTTTTT

d_gene: .
v_gene: TRBV2
abundance: .
j_gene: TRBJ2-3
CDR3aa: CASSEGLAGADTQYF
CDR3nt: TGTGCCAGCAGCGAGGGGCTAGCAGGGGCAGATACGCAGTATTTT

d_gene: .
v_gene: TRBV10-3
abundance: .
j_gene: TRBJ2-7
CDR3aa: CAISPRDTAYEQYF
CDR3nt: TGTGCCATCAGCCCTCGGGACACAGCCTACGAGCAGTACTTC

d_gene: .
v_gene: TRBV19
abundance: .
j_gene: TRBJ2-7
CDR3aa: CASRLGTSYEQYF
CDR3nt: TGTGCCAGTAGGCTCGGGACCTCCTACGAGCAGTACTTC

d_gene: .
v_gene: TRBV7-3
abundance: .
j_gene: TRBJ2-3
CDR3aa: CASSLGQSTDTQYF
CDR3nt: TGTGCCAGCAGCCTCGGACAGAGCACAGATACGCAGTATTTT

d_gene: TRBD2
v_gene: TRBV6-5
abundance: .
j_gene: TRBJ2-1
CDR3aa: CASRAAGGIYNEQFF
CDR3nt: TGTGCCAGCAGGGCGGCGGGGGGCATATACAATGAGCAGTTCTTC

d_gene: .
v_gene: TRBV4-1
abundance: few
j_gene: TRBJ2-1
CDR3aa: CASSQDRTEQFF
CDR3nt: TGCGCCAGCAGCCAAGATCGGACTGAGCAGTTCTTC

d_gene: .
v_gene: TRBV5-4
abundance: few
j_gene: TRBJ1-1
CDR3aa: CASSLSLNTEAFF
CDR3nt: TGTGCCAGCAGCTTGAGCCTTAACACTGAAGCTTTCTTT

d_gene: .
v_gene: TRBV9
abundance: .
j_gene: TRBJ2-3
CDR3aa: CASSVGTSTDTQYF
CDR3nt: TGTGCCAGCAGCGTCGGGACTAGCACAGATACGCAGTATTTT

d_gene: .
v_gene: TRBV10-3
abundance: few
j_gene: TRBJ1-5
CDR3aa: CAISDVSGQPQHF
CDR3nt: TGTGCCATCAGTGATGTGTCGGGTCAGCCCCAGCATTTT

d_gene: TRBD1
v_gene: TRBV5-4
abundance: few
j_gene: TRBJ1-4
CDR3aa: CASSPDRSFEKLFF
CDR3nt: TGTGCCAGCAGCCCGGACAGGTCTTTTGAAAAACTGTTTTTT

d_gene: TRBD1
v_gene: TRBV28
abundance: few
j_gene: TRBJ2-1
CDR3aa: CASSLSAGGSYNEQFF
CDR3nt: TGTGCCAGCAGTTTATCGGCAGGGGGCTCCTACAATGAGCAGTTCTTC

d_gene: .
v_gene: TRBV7-2
abundance: .
j_gene: TRBJ2-1
CDR3aa: CASSLSRAGRNEQFF
CDR3nt: TGTGCCAGCAGCTTAAGTCGGGCAGGGCGGAATGAGCAGTTCTTC

d_gene: .
v_gene: TRBV5-6
abundance: few
j_gene: TRBJ1-2
CDR3aa: CASSPRGPVGPAGYTF
CDR3nt: TGTGCCAGCAGCCCACGAGGTCCCGTAGGGCCCGCTGGCTACACCTTC

d_gene: .
v_gene: TRBV9
abundance: few
j_gene: TRBJ1-6
CDR3aa: CASSTLNSPLHF
CDR3nt: TGTGCCAGCAGCACCCTTAACTCACCCCTCCACTTT

d_gene: TRBD1
v_gene: TRBV30
abundance: .
j_gene: TRBJ1-6
CDR3aa: CAFSGTGNSPLHF
CDR3nt: TGTGCCTTTTCCGGGACAGGGAATTCACCCCTCCACTTT

d_gene: .
v_gene: TRBV7-9
abundance: .
j_gene: TRBJ1-1
CDR3aa: CASSPQGTAGEAFF
CDR3nt: TGTGCCAGCAGCCCCCAGGGGACGGCGGGTGAAGCTTTCTTT

d_gene: .
v_gene: TRBV10-3
abundance: .
j_gene: TRBJ2-3
CDR3aa: CAIDRLGRGEDTQYF
CDR3nt: TGTGCCATCGACCGGTTAGGAAGGGGTGAAGATACGCAGTATTTT

d_gene: TRBD1
v_gene: TRBV9
abundance: few
j_gene: TRBJ2-7
CDR3aa: CASSAGTGGFEQYF
CDR3nt: TGTGCCAGCAGTGCCGGGACAGGGGGCTTCGAGCAGTACTTC

d_gene: .
v_gene: TRBV7-2
abundance: few
j_gene: TRBJ2-7
CDR3aa: CASSSHRGTYEQYF
CDR3nt: TGTGCCAGCAGCTCCCACCGGGGGACCTACGAGCAGTACTTC

d_gene: .
v_gene: TRBV29-1
abundance: .
j_gene: TRBJ2-2
CDR3aa: CSVEERQGRGTGELFF
CDR3nt: TGCAGCGTTGAAGAGCGGCAGGGACGAGGCACCGGGGAGCTGTTTTTT

d_gene: .
v_gene: TRBV25-1
abundance: few
j_gene: TRBJ1-5
CDR3aa: CASSDQGNQPQHF
CDR3nt: TGTGCCAGCAGTGACCAGGGCAATCAGCCCCAGCATTTT

d_gene: .
v_gene: TRBV18
abundance: .
j_gene: TRBJ1-4
CDR3aa: CASSPLGGEKLFF
CDR3nt: TGTGCCAGCTCACCACTCGGCGGAGAAAAACTGTTTTTT

d_gene: TRBD1
v_gene: TRBV6-5
abundance: few
j_gene: TRBJ2-7
CDR3aa: CASSPRTGSSYEQYF
CDR3nt: TGTGCCAGCAGTCCCCGGACAGGTTCCTCCTACGAGCAGTACTTC

d_gene: .
v_gene: TRBV11-3
abundance: few
j_gene: TRBJ2-3
CDR3aa: CASSSGNTDTQYF
CDR3nt: TGTGCCAGCAGCTCCGGGAACACAGATACGCAGTATTTT

d_gene: .
v_gene: TRBV10-2
abundance: .
j_gene: TRBJ1-5
CDR3aa: CASSERAGKSNQPQHF
CDR3nt: TGCGCCAGCAGTGAGAGGGCAGGGAAGAGCAATCAGCCCCAGCATTTT

d_gene: TRBD1
v_gene: TRBV19
abundance: .
j_gene: TRBJ2-5
CDR3aa: CASSWTGEQTQYF
CDR3nt: TGTGCCAGTAGCTGGACAGGGGAGCAGACCCAGTACTTC

d_gene: .
v_gene: TRBV5-4
abundance: few
j_gene: TRBJ1-6
CDR3aa: CASGDSPLHF
CDR3nt: TGTGCCAGCGGGGATTCACCCCTCCACTTT

d_gene: .
v_gene: TRBV15
abundance: .
j_gene: TRBJ1-1
CDR3aa: CATSRDVGEVEAFF
CDR3nt: TGTGCCACCAGCAGAGATGTGGGGGAGGTTGAAGCTTTCTTT

d_gene: .
v_gene: TRBV7-9
abundance: few
j_gene: TRBJ2-1
CDR3aa: CASSPQEGSSEQFF
CDR3nt: TGTGCCAGCAGCCCTCAGGAGGGGAGCAGTGAGCAGTTCTTC

d_gene: TRBD1
v_gene: TRBV19
abundance: .
j_gene: TRBJ1-2
CDR3aa: CASRGQLYGYTF
CDR3nt: TGTGCCAGCCGGGGACAGCTCTATGGCTACACCTTC

d_gene: .
v_gene: TRBV6-5
abundance: few
j_gene: TRBJ1-5
CDR3aa: CASSRTADSNQPQHF
CDR3nt: TGTGCCAGCAGTCGGACAGCCGATAGCAATCAGCCCCAGCATTTT

d_gene: TRBD1
v_gene: TRBV5-1
abundance: .
j_gene: TRBJ2-3
CDR3aa: CASSFRGQFADTQYF
CDR3nt: TGCGCCAGCAGCTTCCGGGGACAGTTCGCAGATACGCAGTATTTT

d_gene: TRBD1
v_gene: TRBV12-5
abundance: .
j_gene: TRBJ1-1
CDR3aa: CASGTGFDTEAFF
CDR3nt: TGTGCTAGTGGGACAGGGTTCGACACTGAAGCTTTCTTT

d_gene: .
v_gene: TRBV30
abundance: .
j_gene: TRBJ2-7
CDR3aa: CAWSAGILAYEQYF
CDR3nt: TGTGCCTGGAGTGCCGGGATCCTAGCCTACGAGCAGTACTTC

d_gene: TRBD2
v_gene: TRBV5-4
abundance: .
j_gene: TRBJ2-1
CDR3aa: CASSLASGAPYNEQFF
CDR3nt: TGTGCCAGCAGCTTGGCTAGCGGGGCCCCCTACAATGAGCAGTTCTTC

d_gene: TRBD1
v_gene: TRBV2
abundance: few
j_gene: TRBJ1-5
CDR3aa: CASSGTGGQPQHF
CDR3nt: TGTGCCAGCAGTGGGACAGGCGGTCAGCCCCAGCATTTT

d_gene: .
v_gene: TRBV6-5
abundance: .
j_gene: TRBJ1-3
CDR3aa: CASSISGFSGNTIYF
CDR3nt: TGTGCCAGCAGCATATCGGGGTTCTCTGGAAACACCATATATTTT

d_gene: TRBD1
v_gene: TRBV5-1
abundance: .
j_gene: TRBJ2-2
CDR3aa: CASSSQGQAPGELFF
CDR3nt: TGCGCCAGCAGCTCGCAGGGACAGGCTCCCGGGGAGCTGTTTTTT

d_gene: TRBD1
v_gene: TRBV30
abundance: .
j_gene: TRBJ1-2
CDR3aa: CAWRPGGEGYGYTF
CDR3nt: TGTGCCTGGAGGCCAGGGGGCGAGGGCTATGGCTACACCTTC

d_gene: .
v_gene: TRBV29-1
abundance: few
j_gene: TRBJ2-7
CDR3aa: CSVGGAYEQYF
CDR3nt: TGCAGCGTTGGCGGCGCCTACGAGCAGTACTTC

d_gene: .
v_gene: TRBV30
abundance: few
j_gene: TRBJ1-6
CDR3aa: CAWTARVLNSPLHF
CDR3nt: TGTGCCTGGACGGCCCGGGTCCTCAATTCACCCCTCCACTTT